A single T cell receptor beta chain is shown here with its context. TCRdb analysed the RT-PCR reads with MiXCR anew, one entry per CDR3 protein. The data show about a million distinct CDR3 sequences, around 17% seen once. This record comes from a study of patients and donors after allogeneic stem cell transplantation. The V gene lost 4 bases and the J gene lost 1 base, with 15 bases spanning the gap. CDR3 length equals 15 residues. Germline V gene sequence: CDR1 SGHRS, CDR2 YFSETQ. This TCR came from a human donor who was either an allogeneic HSCT recipient or a stem cell or donor lymphocyte infusion donor (not recorded which). It is not recorded whose cells these are; they may come from a transplant donor. Sequencing was carried out using blood, either unsorted or a sorted T cell fraction (not recorded which). The V call is TRBV5-1, the J call TRBJ2-7, with a possible D match to TRBD2 (5 bases). In nucleotides, the CDR3 is TGCGCCAGCAGCCGTGGTGCGGGTAAGTCCTACGAGCAGTACTTC. Its translation: CASSRGAGKSYEQYF.